This T cell receptor beta chain stems from a study of T cells and Merkel cell carcinoma outcomes. Notes on the study in general: Repertoire plus T-cell density reportedly predicted Merkel cell carcinoma outcomes.

V lost 4 bases, J lost 3 bases, and 20 bases stayed unmatched. Germline V gene data show CDR1 as GTSNPN and CDR2 as SVGIG (reference sequence). The CDR3 totals 18 residues. Sequenced by immunoSEQ multiplex PCR; TCRdb stores in-frame clones only, minus some. The sample shows roughly 4,800 clones, around 84% of them seen only once. In regard to this clone: Its antigen is unidentified.

This sequence was found in a human donor with Merkel cell carcinoma. This chain connects TRBV30 to TRBJ2-7, with 8 bases matching TRBD1. The sequencing input was tumor tissue from Merkel cell carcinoma. The CDR3 nucleotides read TGTGCCTGGACTGTACGTCATGGACAGGGAGGCGAAAACTACGAGCAGTACTTC. This translates into CAWTVRHGQGGENYEQYF.